Below, 20 T cell receptor beta chains from the same sample are listed, as sequenced in a study of blood T cell repertoires in COVID-19 (dated by TCRdb to about 2020). Libraries came from the immunoSEQ multiplex PCR assay. This is the immuneACCESS table as TCRdb keeps it, with only in-frame sequences that have V and J called. A part of the clones is gone; compared with another copy, unresolved V genes explain less than half, and the rest is unexplained. The sample has roughly 150,000 clones on record, more than 75% of them singletons. The ten largest make up under 6% of the sample. The sample was peripheral blood. These receptors all come from a human donor in a cohort sampled during active COVID-19.

The chain recombines TRBV5-8 with TRBJ1-5; D remains ambiguous. The germline V gene encodes CDR1 SGHTS and CDR2 YDEGEE. V was shortened by 1 base and J by 0 bases, with 8 bases between the two germline ends. The CDR3 length is 15 residues. The CDR3 spells CASSLITYSNQPQHF. Here the CDR3 DNA reads TGTGCCAGCAGCTTGATTACTTATAGCAATCAGCCCCAGCATTTT.

The rearrangement links TRBV12-5 to TRBJ2-5, with 10 bases aligning to TRBD2. V dropped 6 bases and J dropped 3; count of bases not matched to a gene: 7. CDR1 is LGHNT, CDR2 FRNRAP, per germline. CDR3 size: 15 residues. The CDR3 coding sequence is TGTGCTAGTGGGCGAGCTAGCGGGGGAGAAGAGACCCAGTACTTC. It specifies CASGRASGGEETQYF. The whole variable domain, remainder taken from reference TRBV12-5 and TRBJ2-5, is DARVTQTPRHKVTEMGQEVTMRCQPILGHNTVFWYRQTMMQGLELLAYFRNRAPLDDSGMPKDRFSAEMPDATLATLKIQPSEPRDSAVYFCASGRASGGEETQYFGPGTRLLVL.

The chain uses TRBV7-9 and TRBJ2-6; 11 bases are a match to TRBD1. V was clipped by 1 base and J by 3 bases; unmatched bases: 8. There are 19 residues in the CDR3. Germline V gives CDR1 SEHNR, CDR2 FQNEAQ (reference sequence). The CDR3 is CASSLDYGTGGYGANVLTF. The CDR3 DNA is TGTGCCAGCAGCTTAGATTATGGGACAGGGGGGTATGGGGCCAACGTCCTGACTTTC.

The gene calls are TRBV7-6 and TRBJ2-2, with 10 bases that match TRBD1. The germline gives CDR1 SGHVS, CDR2 FNYEAQ. CDR3 size: 16 residues. V shed 5 bases and J 1 base; nucleotides not matched to a gene: 4. The CDR3 DNA reads TGTGCCAGCAGCCCGGGGACAGGGGAGAACACCGGGGAGCTGTTTTTT. This encodes CASSPGTGENTGELFF.

The gene calls are TRBV20-1 and TRBJ2-3; D is unclear. The CDR3 sequence is 14 residues long. Trimming stripped 3 bases from V and 0 bases from J, with 10 bases between. Germline assignment: CDR1 DFQATT and CDR2 SNEGSKA (reference sequence). CDR3 residues: CSASRQSSTDTQYF. CDR3 in DNA: TGCAGTGCTAGTCGACAATCTAGCACAGATACGCAGTATTTT.

This chain's CDR3 is CASSPQGSLSYEQYF. The CDR3 region has the DNA TGTGCCAGCAGTCCACAGGGTTCCCTCTCCTACGAGCAGTACTTC. The rearrangement joins TRBV28 to TRBJ2-7, with a possible D match to TRBD1 (6 bases). The CDR3 is 15 amino acids. V was pared by 5 bases and J by 0 bases, with 14 bases between. Germline V lookup: CDR1 MDHEN, CDR2 SYDVKM. The whole variable domain, filled in from reference TRBV28 and TRBJ2-7, reads DVKVTQSSRYLVKRTGEKVFLECVQDMDHENMFWYRQDPGLGLRLIYFSYDVKMKEKGDIPEGYSVSREKKERFSLILESASTNQTSMYLCASSPQGSLSYEQYFGPGTRLTVT.

This clone was observed a handful of times. The rearrangement uses TRBV18 and TRBJ2-1, with a weak D call TRBD2 (5 bases). There are 13 residues in the CDR3. V was shortened by 3 bases and J by 4 bases, with 7 bases between the two germline ends. Germline V gene data show CDR1 as KGHSH and CDR2 as LQKENI. The CDR3 DNA follows: TGTGCCAGCTCACCGGGAGATTACAATGAGCAGTTCTTC. Amino acid sequence: CASSPGDYNEQFF.

This clone was found once. V and J are TRBV25-1 and TRBJ2-1; TRBD2 aligns across 12 bases. This CDR3 has 14 residues. With V trimmed by 6 bases and J by 9 bases, 6 bases remained unmatched. Germline CDR1 and CDR2: MGHDK and SYGVNS. CDR3 in amino acids: CASRASGGASEQFF. CDR3 DNA sequence: TGTGCCAGCAGGGCTAGCGGGGGGGCCAGTGAGCAGTTCTTC.

J is TRBJ1-1 and V is TRBV9; maybe TRBD1 (6 bases). The V gene's germline CDR1 is SGDLS and CDR2 YYNGEE. The CDR3 consists of 12 residues. The germline V and J ends were trimmed by 4 bases and 7 bases, with 11 bases remaining between them. CDR3 bases: TGTGCCAGCAGCATACAGGGAGATGAAGCTTTCTTT. It translates to CASSIQGDEAFF.

The rearrangement uses TRBV7-9 and TRBJ2-2, with 9 positions matching TRBD1. The CDR3 covers 17 residues. Trimming cost V 3 bases and J 7 bases; bases outside gene matches: 12. CDR1 is SEHNR and CDR2 is FQNEAQ in the germline V gene (reference sequence). CDR3 sequence (DNA): TGTGCCAGCAGCTTGGGGCTCCGGGACAGGGTTAACGGGGAGCTGTTTTTT. Encoded protein: CASSLGLRDRVNGELFF.

The rearrangement uses TRBV19 and TRBJ1-4; 8 bases map to TRBD1. Germline CDR1 and CDR2: LNHDA and SQIVND (reference sequence). This CDR3 spans 16 amino acids. Trimming took 3 bases from V and 7 from J; bases not matched to a gene: 10. The chain's CDR3 is CASSILTDRVSEKLFF. Written as DNA, the CDR3 is TGTGCCAGTAGTATTTTAACGGACAGGGTGTCTGAAAAACTGTTTTTT.

The rearrangement uses TRBV5-6 and TRBJ1-2; D unclear. The CDR3 covers 15 residues. CDR1 and CDR2 from the germline V gene are SGHDT and YYEEEE. Trimming stripped 2 bases from V and 5 bases from J, with 16 bases between. The CDR3 region is CASSFVSLDYYGYTF. The DNA for the CDR3 is TGTGCCAGCAGCTTCGTAAGCTTGGACTATTATGGCTACACCTTC.

The chain joins TRBV28 to TRBJ2-1, with 12 bases aligning to TRBD2. The V segment lost 5 bases and the J segment 8 bases; nucleotides outside the gene matches: 10. Germline CDR1 and CDR2: MDHEN and SYDVKM. CDR3 length equals 16 residues. The CDR3 is CASSPVGLAGFHEQFF. CDR3 coding DNA: TGTGCCAGCAGTCCAGTCGGACTAGCGGGATTTCATGAGCAGTTCTTC.

The V call is TRBV2, the J call TRBJ2-7; 8 positions agree with TRBD1. This CDR3 has 14 residues. Germline CDR1 reads SNHLY; CDR2 reads FYNNEI. With V trimmed by 6 bases and J by 6 bases, 10 bases remained unmatched. CDR3 coding DNA: TGTGCCAGCAGCTCGGGGACAGGACTGGGCGAGCAGTACTTC. Its protein product is CASSSGTGLGEQYF.

The gene calls are TRBV5-4 and TRBJ2-2; tentatively, D is TRBD2 (6 bases). This CDR3 comprises 16 residues. Trimming shortened V by 4 bases and J by 5 bases, and 18 bases separated the two germline ends. Germline CDR1 SGHNT, CDR2 YYREEE (reference sequence). The DNA of the CDR3 is TGTGCCAGCAGCATCAGGAGGGGCATAGGTACCGGGGAGCTGTTTTTT. This gives the protein CASSIRRGIGTGELFF.

This chain connects TRBV30 to TRBJ2-1; a weak D match, TRBD2 (7 bases). In germline, CDR1 is GTSNPN, CDR2 SVGIG (reference sequence). The CDR3 spans 14 residues. Trimming pared 5 bases from V and 3 bases from J, leaving 14 bases between. The CDR3 spells CAWGTGRDYNEQFF. CDR3 DNA sequence: TGTGCCTGGGGAACAGGGAGGGACTACAATGAGCAGTTCTTC.

The J gene is TRBJ2-1, the V gene TRBV7-6; 9 bases fit TRBD2. The V gene end was trimmed by 0 bases and the J gene end by 5 bases; junction bases not matched to a gene: 5. This CDR3 contains 16 residues. Looked up from germline, CDR1 is SGHVS and CDR2 is FNYEAQ. The DNA for the CDR3 is TGTGCCAGCAGCTTAGCGGGCGGGGGGGGAAACAATGAGCAGTTCTTC. It is translated as CASSLAGGGGNNEQFF. Supplemented by reference TRBV7-6 and TRBJ2-1, the full variable domain reads GAGVSQSPRYKVTKRGQDVALRCDPISGHVSLYWYRQALGQGPEFLTYFNYEAQQDKSGLPNDRFSAERPEGSISTLTIQRTEQRDSAMYRCASSLAGGGGNNEQFFGPGTRLTVL.

V is TRBV11-3 and J is TRBJ2-5; D is possibly TRBD2 (6 bases). This CDR3 has 16 amino acids. V lost 1 base and J lost 5, with 17 bases in between. The germline CDR1 and CDR2 sequences are SGHNT and YENEEA. DNA of the CDR3: TGTGCCAGCAGCTTAGGGATCGGGCCAAGCGGGGAGACCCAGTACTTC. This gives the protein CASSLGIGPSGETQYF. The whole variable domain, remainder taken from reference TRBV11-3 and TRBJ2-5, is EAGVVQSPRYKIIEKKQPVAFWCNPISGHNTLYWYLQNLGQGPELLIRYENEEAVDDSQLPKDRFSAERLKGVDSTLKIQPAELGDSAVYLCASSLGIGPSGETQYFGPGTRLLVL.

This sequence joins TRBV5-6 and TRBJ1-6; D might be TRBD1 (6 bases). Germline lookup yields CDR1 SGHDT and CDR2 YYEEEE. The CDR3 has 14 residues. V was shortened by 1 base and J by 8 bases, with 10 bases between the two germline ends. The CDR3 reads CASSLWQGYSPLHF. CDR3 nucleotides: TGTGCCAGCAGCTTGTGGCAGGGGTATTCACCCCTCCACTTT. Full variable domain (outside the CDR3, taken from reference TRBV5-6 and TRBJ1-6): DAGVTQSPTHLIKTRGQQVTLRCSPKSGHDTVSWYQQALGQGPQFIFQYYEEEERQRGNFPDRFSGHQFPNYSSELNVNALLLGDSALYLCASSLWQGYSPLHFGNGTRLTVT.

The CDR3 loop is CASRTASGGHQETQYF. As DNA, the CDR3 is TGTGCCAGCCGTACTGCCTCGGGGGGACACCAAGAGACCCAGTACTTC. This chain joins TRBV5-4 and TRBJ2-5; 7 nucleotides match TRBD2. CDR1 is SGHNT, CDR2 YYREEE, per germline (reference sequence). There are 16 residues in the CDR3. The ends lost 7 bases at V and 0 bases at J; junction bases unmatched: 12. The full variable domain, completed using reference TRBV5-4 and TRBJ2-5, is ETGVTQSPTHLIKTRGQQVTLRCSSQSGHNTVSWYQQALGQGPQFIFQYYREEENGRGNFPPRFSGLQFPNYSSELNVNALELDDSALYLCASRTASGGHQETQYFGPGTRLLVL.